The clone carrying this T cell receptor beta chain has only a few counts. The antigen remains undetermined. Generated by immunoSEQ multiplex PCR, the TCRdb table keeps only in-frame clones and is missing some. The data show roughly 30,000 clones, about 80% seen once. This sample is part of a study of cytotoxic CD8 clonotypes in ibrutinib-treated CLL. Study summary: Complete response was seen in 2 patients and partial in 24; roughly twelve progressed and roughly 15 stayed remitted after a median roughly 70 months. Points from the study as a whole: At baseline, clonality was higher than in age-matched healthy donors and correlated with CD8+ counts. Clonality rose at ibrutinib response, held steady in sustained remission, and fell toward baseline at progression.

Trimming left V 4 bases short and J 4 bases short, with 14 bases between. Germline V gene data show CDR1 as MGHRA and CDR2 as YSYEKL. The CDR3 runs 14 residues. The sample here was PBMCs, taken after 36 months of ibrutinib treatment. The chain combines TRBV4-1 with TRBJ2-7; TRBD2 is a possible D gene (5 bases). The source of this sequence is a human donor with chronic lymphocytic leukemia. In DNA form, the CDR3 reads TGCGCCAGCAGCCCTCAATCCGCGGGTTACGAGCAGTACTTC. Protein sequence: CASSPQSAGYEQYF.